The present T cell receptor (beta chain) was sequenced within a study of CD8 T cells in ankylosing spondylitis. In TCRdb, the 5' RACE reads were re-called with MiXCR into one record per CDR3 protein. The data contain 150,000 to 200,000 distinct CDR3 sequences, roughly 18% of them singletons. This clonotype came up many times. Trimming took 4 bases from V and 0 from J; bases not matched to a gene: 11. This CDR3 has 17 residues. Per germline, CDR1 SEHNR and CDR2 FQNEAQ (reference sequence). The sequencing sample was made of blood, either unsorted or a sorted T cell fraction (not recorded which). This chain uses TRBV7-9 with TRBJ2-7; 8 positions agree with TRBD2. The receptor comes from a male donor aged 10-30 years with ankylosing spondylitis or in good health (not recorded which). DNA of the CDR3: TGTGCCAGCAGCTCCACCAGAGCGGGAGAGCACTCCTACGAGCAGTACGTC. Translated: CASSSTRAGEHSYEQYV.